The clone carrying this T cell receptor beta chain was counted only a few times. These data originate in a study of blood T cells in healthy people across ages. With a J-beta primer mix and a sample-barcoded 5' primer, a second PCR ran about 7 to 12 cycles. TCRdb used MiXCR to reprocess the 5' RACE reads, holding one entry per CDR3 protein. Of hundreds of thousands of distinct CDR3 sequences listed, roughly 25% are singletons. These data were likewise used in another study, on T cells of mothers and their children. That source reports: Second-PCR amplification with M1S added sample barcodes and 2-4 random nucleotides.

The source is a boy between 10 and 17 years old in good health. The sequenced material came from blood.

The CDR3 region is CASSPTTSGGGQETQYF. The CDR3, as DNA: TGTGCCAGCTCACCGACAACTAGCGGGGGGGGCCAAGAGACCCAGTACTTC. The rearrangement uses TRBV18 and TRBJ2-5; 13 nucleotides line up with TRBD2. This CDR3 spans 17 amino acids. Trimming removed 3 bases from V and 1 base from J; junction bases left unmatched: 5. In germline, CDR1 is KGHSH, CDR2 LQKENI.